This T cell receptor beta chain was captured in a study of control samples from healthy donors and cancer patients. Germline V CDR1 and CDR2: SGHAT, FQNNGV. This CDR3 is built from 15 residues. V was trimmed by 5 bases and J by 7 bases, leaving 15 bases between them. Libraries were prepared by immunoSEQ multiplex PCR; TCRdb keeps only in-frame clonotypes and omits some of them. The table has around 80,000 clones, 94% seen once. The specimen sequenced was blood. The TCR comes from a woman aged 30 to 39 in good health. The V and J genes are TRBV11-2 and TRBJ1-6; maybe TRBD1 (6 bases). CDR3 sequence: CASSLGGGGNSPLHF. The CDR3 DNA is TGTGCCAGCAGCCTGGGAGGAGGGGGAAATTCACCCCTCCACTTT. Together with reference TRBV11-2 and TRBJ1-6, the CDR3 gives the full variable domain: EAGVAQSPRYKIIEKRQSVAFWCNPISGHATLYWYQQILGQGPKLLIQFQNNGVVDDSQLPKDRFSAERLKGVDSTLKIQPAKLEDSAVYLCASSLGGGGNSPLHFGNGTRLTVT.